The source of this T cell receptor (beta chain) is a study of CD8+ T cells in alopecia areata. Cell sorting was applied to PBMCs, and CD4+ and CD8+ T cells were collected. V was trimmed by 7 bases and J by 5 bases, leaving 17 bases between them. This CDR3 region has 13 residues. Germline V lookup: CDR1 SQVTM, CDR2 ANQGSEA. Regarding this clone: Its antigen remains unidentified.

Following extraction, RNA underwent reverse transcription to cDNA, which served as the sequencing template. Sequencing was performed with immunoSEQ multiplex PCR; in TCRdb, only in-frame clones are kept and a portion is missing. In the table there are 150,000 to 200,000 clones, 55% to 65% of which are singletons. The study's findings and limits: Scalp sample sequencing also detects resident alphabeta T cells of normal skin.

The chain uses TRBV29-1 and TRBJ2-5; D uncertain. This clonotype originated in a human donor in good health. Sequencing input: CD4+ T cells sorted from blood. The CDR3 spells CSGSAAVGETQYF. Here the CDR3 DNA reads TGCAGCGGGAGCGCCGCGGTGGGGGAGACCCAGTACTTC.